The subject of this entry is one T cell receptor beta chain. This table comes from immunoSEQ multiplex PCR, and its TCRdb copy is limited to in-frame clones, with some not included. This table holds about 24,000 clones, 84% found once. This record comes from a study of lymphopenia after photon versus proton radiotherapy. The CDR3 totals 12 residues. Germline V gene lookup returns CDR1 SNHLY and CDR2 FYNNEI. The V gene lost 1 base and the J gene lost 8 bases, with 8 bases spanning the gap. Specimen: peripheral blood, collected from a patient treated with photon-based radiotherapy. This sequence was found in a middle-aged man with gastric cancer. The chain uses TRBV2 and TRBJ1-2, with TRBD1 as a possible D gene (6 bases). This CDR3 is CASSEGDRGYTF. As DNA, the CDR3 is TGTGCCAGCAGTGAAGGAGACAGGGGCTACACCTTC.